This is a list of T cell receptor beta chains from one sample in a study of blood T cell repertoires in COVID-19. Clones were sequenced by immunoSEQ multiplex PCR, and TCRdb holds only the in-frame ones, with some missing. Here the sample spans around 400,000 clones, around 87% being singletons. Sequences were obtained from peripheral blood. These receptor sequences come from a woman aged 30 to 39 with COVID-19, enrolled during active disease. The CDR3 runs from the conserved cysteine through the conserved F or W. Each record gives: CDR3 protein, V gene.

CATSREQAARNEQFF TRBV15
CASSQGTARTEAFF TRBV3-1/TRBV3-2
CASKPGGGTDTQYF TRBV6-5
CASSDSETSGSHEQFF TRBV6-4
CASRPPGQISGNTIYF TRBV19
CASSLAPGLAFYNEQFF TRBV7-2
CASSLGGLAGGSETQYF TRBV7-2
CASSLYRAGGKNIQYF TRBV7-2
CASRDGGHTEAFF TRBV14
CASSIGTGALGFQYF TRBV19
CASSIGEGYEQYF TRBV19
CASSFQYTGELFF TRBV12-3/TRBV12-4
CASSLRTGRNSPLHF TRBV7-2
CASSLPSSGNTIYF TRBV28
CASSFDRVNYGYTF TRBV5-1
CASSYSGSGSSYEQYF TRBV6-5
CASSSLTGFEQYF TRBV27
CASSQDIENTEAFF TRBV3-1/TRBV3-2
CASSSTRDKPSLDF TRBV7-8
CASRIGTGVEEQYF TRBV28
CASRFGDRATEAFF TRBV28
CASSLSTTGELFF TRBV11-3
CASTYSGSSYNEQFF TRBV19
CASSELARRSYNEQFF TRBV18
CASSENSGGGKKLFF TRBV2
CAWSRGQTNQPQHF TRBV30
CATRAGEAYNEQFF TRBV24-1
CASSRDSSNQPQHF TRBV7-9
CASSQDRWTSGRPDTQYF TRBV4-1
CASSQDLPGSGRTGELFF TRBV4-3
CASSYPGQGRNIQYF TRBV2
CASSLGQGDYGYTF TRBV6-5
CSAGIGQAPYEQYF TRBV29-1
CASSFSGINNEQFF TRBV27
CSVEETDRGTYEQYF TRBV29-1
CASSPERDRYFYEQYF TRBV18
CASSGGTENSPLHF TRBV19
CASSLVATSSYNEQFF TRBV7-3
CASSSEGNEQFF TRBV11-3
CASSSNLGSREYF TRBV28
CATSPGLAGGELFF TRBV24-1
CASRLGAADKAELFF TRBV19
CASSSPDGGWDTGELFF TRBV7-8
CASSAGTGGNQPQHF TRBV11-2
CASKLAGVETQYF TRBV19
CASSLAGAGYNEQFF TRBV7-3